Presented here are 10 T cell receptor beta chains from one specimen sequenced in a study of neurological immune-mediated disorders. TCRdb called the 5' RACE reads again in MiXCR, with one record for every CDR3 protein. The data show approximately 60,000 distinct CDR3 sequences, 3.5% to 5% seen once. Sequencing was performed on PBMCs. The source of these receptors is a man aged 45 to 65 with multiple sclerosis.

This clonotype was recorded at least ten times. This sequence joins TRBV20-1 and TRBJ1-1; D gene ambiguous. The CDR3 has 13 amino acids. The V end was cut by 6 bases, the J end by 1 base, with 12 bases between. The V gene's germline CDR1 is DFQATT and CDR2 SNEGSKA (reference sequence). The chain's CDR3 is CSAPGQPNTEAFF. The CDR3 DNA is TGCAGTGCCCCCGGGCAACCGAACACTGAAGCTTTCTTT.

This clonotype was seen a handful of times. The genes are TRBV6-6 and TRBJ1-4; TRBD1 matches 8 bases. The CDR3 totals 14 residues. The germline CDR1 and CDR2 sequences are MNHNY and SVGAGI (reference sequence). V lost 7 bases, J lost 8 bases, and 9 bases stayed unmatched. In DNA form, the CDR3 reads TGTGCCAGCACCCCGGACAGGGATGACGAAAAACTGTTTTTT. Its protein is CASTPDRDDEKLFF.

This clonotype has ten or more counts. The chain combines TRBV12-3 or TRBV12-4 with TRBJ2-7, with D maybe TRBD2 (6 bases). V was trimmed by 1 base and J by 3 bases, leaving 7 bases between them. The CDR3 spans 13 residues. In DNA, the CDR3 is TGTGCCAGCAGTTTAGTGGGGGGCTACGAGCAGTACTTC. Its protein product is CASSLVGGYEQYF.

This clonotype has ten or more counts. CDR3 DNA sequence: TGCAGTGCCGTGAGCACAGGGAGAGATCAGCCCCAGCATTTT. Translating it yields CSAVSTGRDQPQHF. V usage is TRBV20-1 and J usage is TRBJ1-5, with D possibly TRBD1 on 6 matching bases. This CDR3 is 14 amino acids long. V dropped 6 bases and J dropped 5 bases, with 17 bases sitting between them. CDR1 and CDR2 from the germline V gene are DFQATT and SNEGSKA (reference sequence).

At least ten counts were recorded for this clonotype. The chain couples TRBV7-9 to TRBJ2-5, with TRBD2 as a possible D gene (6 bases). V lost 10 bases to trimming and J lost 2 bases, with 14 bases between them. The CDR3 length is 13 residues. Germline V gene sequence: CDR1 SEHNR, CDR2 FQNEAQ (reference sequence). As DNA, the CDR3 is TGTGCCACCGCGCCTGCGGGGCAAGAGACCCAGTACTTC. Translation gives CATAPAGQETQYF.

J is TRBJ2-1 and V is TRBV7-3; a weak D match, TRBD2 (5 bases). Per germline, CDR1 SGHTA and CDR2 FQGTGA. The CDR3 loop spans 13 amino acids. Trimming took off 5 bases at V and 6 bases at J, with 11 bases between the two ends. Written as DNA, the CDR3 is TGTGCCAGCAGCCCCCCTACTAGCAATGAGCAGTTCTTC. Encoded protein: CASSPPTSNEQFF.

This clonotype was seen repeatedly, ten times or more. This chain uses TRBV5-1 with TRBJ2-3; possible D gene TRBD1, 6 bases. Germline assignment: CDR1 SGHRS and CDR2 YFSETQ. There are 16 residues in the CDR3. V dropped 0 bases and J dropped 3 bases, with 14 bases sitting between them. As DNA, the CDR3 is TGCGCCAGCAGCTTGGAAACCTACAGGGCGACAGATACGCAGTATTTT. Its translation is CASSLETYRATDTQYF.

This clonotype was counted at least ten times. This chain connects TRBV6-5 to TRBJ2-7; 7 nucleotides match TRBD1. CDR1 and CDR2 (germline): MNHEY, SVGAGI. The CDR3 totals 17 residues. V lost 2 bases and J lost 0; bases outside the gene matches: 10. The DNA for the CDR3 is TGTGCCAGCAGTTACCGAGGATCCGGGACAGACTCCTACGAGCAGTACTTC. It encodes CASSYRGSGTDSYEQYF.

This clonotype came up many times. The rearrangement joins TRBV20-1 to TRBJ2-5, with D unclear. The V gene's germline CDR1 is DFQATT and CDR2 SNEGSKA (reference sequence). V lost 0 bases, J lost 4 bases, and 6 bases lay in between. This CDR3 contains 12 residues. The DNA for the CDR3 is TGCAGTGCTAGAGAGGGCAGAGAGACCCAGTACTTC. This encodes CSAREGRETQYF.

This clonotype has at least ten counts. V is TRBV12-3 or TRBV12-4 and J is TRBJ1-1; D unclear. CDR3 size: 13 residues. Between the trimmed V and J ends, which lost 4 bases and 2 bases, there was a span of 8 bases. CDR3 protein: CASSYQRNTEAFF. CDR3 nucleotide sequence: TGTGCCAGCAGTTACCAGAGAAACACTGAAGCTTTCTTT.